Listed here is a single T cell receptor beta chain. Its binding antigen is unknown. No clone much larger than this one lies a single base away; base qualities are absent. The data were obtained in a study of Ad26.COV2.S vaccination and SARS-CoV-2 variants (dated by TCRdb to about 2021). Some background on the complete study: Donors in the vaccine arm were drawn from COV1001, a multicentre, randomized, double-blind, placebo-controlled phase I-IIa trial testing Ad26.COV2.S in healthy adults. Trial participants were randomized into five groups of five: low-dose or high-dose Ad26.COV2.S given once or twice, or placebo on both occasions. TCRbeta repertoire sequencing served as the tool for gauging how specific and how broad the SARS-CoV-2-reactive T cell receptors were following Ad26.COV2.S vaccination. Blinding of investigators to trial group allocation was maintained during experiments and outcome assessment. A total of roughly 32 samples were included in the TCR-sequenced set, comprising roughly 19 Ad26.COV2.S vaccine recipients, 5 placebo recipients and 8 SARS-CoV-2 convalescent individuals. Dosing of Ad26.COV2.S was intramuscular, at either 5x10^10 or 1x10^11 viral particles, delivered as one shot or as two shots spaced 56 days apart. Overall results and qualifications from the work: After vaccination, spike-specific CD8+ and CD4+ T cell responses were reported to show substantial breadth. Spike-specific TCR breadth was higher in Ad26.COV2.S recipients than in placebo recipients (P = 0.0014). The study was not powered for comparison of responses between vaccine doses or regimens. Non-spike TCR breadth was comparable between vaccine and placebo recipients, consistent with the vaccine containing only spike. The authors noted that total T cell responses may have been underestimated by the TCR breadth and depth analyses.

Sample treatment or condition, as interpreted from the label and publication: roughly 18 received Ad26.COV2.S at low or high dose, single or two shots; 5 received placebo; per-sample allocation not given. For vaccine and placebo recipients, the sequenced repertoires came from samples collected on day 63 after the first injection. Cohort 1b enrolled some 25 adults aged 18-55 years at a single site in Boston, USA, between 29 July and 7 August 2020. Ad26.COV2.S was a replication-incompetent adenovirus type 26 vector that expressed a prefusion-stabilized SARS-CoV-2 spike protein derived from the original Wuhan strain. TCRbeta CDR3 regions were sequenced with the immunoSEQ Assay. After extraction, genomic DNA underwent amplification by bias-controlled multiplex PCR, followed by high-throughput sequencing. The authors processed their data as follows. To quantify the absolute abundance of every unique TCRbeta CDR3 region, sequences were collapsed and filtered. T cell fraction was estimated by normalizing TCRbeta template counts to usable DNA, with usable DNA measured through amplification of reference genes found in all nucleated cells. Repertoire TCRs were annotated as SARS-CoV-2-specific by exact matching of V gene, CDR3 amino acid sequence and J gene to a known reactive TCR set. MIRA supplied the reference SARS-CoV-2 TCR set, which was filtered for enrichment in COVID-19-positive ImmuneCODE repertoires so that public or cross-reactive TCRs were removed. Using the MIRA antigens, annotated TCRs were further analysed by specific ORF or by position within an ORF. Depth was the summed frequency of annotated unique rearrangements, while breadth was defined as annotated unique rearrangements over total unique productive rearrangements. Group comparisons of TCR breadth used two-sided Wilcoxon rank-sum tests. The table was pulled from immuneACCESS by TCRdb, which kept in-frame rearrangements only. Such tables lose some clones; where checked, under half of the loss comes from unresolved V genes, and the rest has no known cause. The V and J calls and the clone size are those of that table, but D and trimming were determined from the DNA. The sample profile shows around 370,000 clones; roughly 81% of them were found once. In total, the top ten clones hold 2.5% to 3.5% of the sample.

From V the trimming removes 3 bases and from J it removes 7 bases, while the gene matches leave 14 bases of the junction unaccounted for. Including cysteine and phenylalanine, the CDR3 has 16 amino acids. CDR3 DNA only is kept here, 48 bases in frame from base 1. Looking up the germline V gene (reference sequence) yields CDR1 GTSNPN and CDR2 SVGIG. The source of this sequence is a person aged 18 to 65 who received the Ad26.COV2.S COVID-19 vaccine or a placebo. The chain is encoded by TRBV30 joined to TRBJ2-1, and 8 bases in between align with TRBD1. This specimen consisted of peripheral blood, obtained in a trial of Ad26.COV2.S vaccine versus placebo. The bases read TGTGCCTGGAGCCCCGTCGGGACAGGACCTCTTAATGAGCAGTTCTTC. It encodes CAWSPVGTGPLNEQFF.